This T cell receptor beta chain was obtained from a study of CD8+ T cells in alopecia areata. The CDR3 extends over 16 amino acids. Trimming cost V 2 bases and J 1 base, with 14 bases left between them. CDR1 and CDR2 (germline): SEHNR, FQNEAQ (reference sequence). Extracted from the samples, RNA was reverse transcribed into cDNA to serve as the sequencing template. Here immunoSEQ multiplex PCR was the method, and the copy in TCRdb shows in-frame clones only, minus some. The data contain about 180,000 clones, approximately 65% of them singletons. This chain uses TRBV7-9 with TRBJ2-5, with D perhaps TRBD1 (6 bases). This receptor was obtained from a human donor with alopecia areata. The starting material was CD8+ T cells sorted from blood, obtained at week 0. The CDR3 region has the DNA TGTGCCAGCAGCTTATTATTAGGGGGATTCCAAGAGACCCAGTACTTC. Amino acid sequence: CASSLLLGGFQETQYF.